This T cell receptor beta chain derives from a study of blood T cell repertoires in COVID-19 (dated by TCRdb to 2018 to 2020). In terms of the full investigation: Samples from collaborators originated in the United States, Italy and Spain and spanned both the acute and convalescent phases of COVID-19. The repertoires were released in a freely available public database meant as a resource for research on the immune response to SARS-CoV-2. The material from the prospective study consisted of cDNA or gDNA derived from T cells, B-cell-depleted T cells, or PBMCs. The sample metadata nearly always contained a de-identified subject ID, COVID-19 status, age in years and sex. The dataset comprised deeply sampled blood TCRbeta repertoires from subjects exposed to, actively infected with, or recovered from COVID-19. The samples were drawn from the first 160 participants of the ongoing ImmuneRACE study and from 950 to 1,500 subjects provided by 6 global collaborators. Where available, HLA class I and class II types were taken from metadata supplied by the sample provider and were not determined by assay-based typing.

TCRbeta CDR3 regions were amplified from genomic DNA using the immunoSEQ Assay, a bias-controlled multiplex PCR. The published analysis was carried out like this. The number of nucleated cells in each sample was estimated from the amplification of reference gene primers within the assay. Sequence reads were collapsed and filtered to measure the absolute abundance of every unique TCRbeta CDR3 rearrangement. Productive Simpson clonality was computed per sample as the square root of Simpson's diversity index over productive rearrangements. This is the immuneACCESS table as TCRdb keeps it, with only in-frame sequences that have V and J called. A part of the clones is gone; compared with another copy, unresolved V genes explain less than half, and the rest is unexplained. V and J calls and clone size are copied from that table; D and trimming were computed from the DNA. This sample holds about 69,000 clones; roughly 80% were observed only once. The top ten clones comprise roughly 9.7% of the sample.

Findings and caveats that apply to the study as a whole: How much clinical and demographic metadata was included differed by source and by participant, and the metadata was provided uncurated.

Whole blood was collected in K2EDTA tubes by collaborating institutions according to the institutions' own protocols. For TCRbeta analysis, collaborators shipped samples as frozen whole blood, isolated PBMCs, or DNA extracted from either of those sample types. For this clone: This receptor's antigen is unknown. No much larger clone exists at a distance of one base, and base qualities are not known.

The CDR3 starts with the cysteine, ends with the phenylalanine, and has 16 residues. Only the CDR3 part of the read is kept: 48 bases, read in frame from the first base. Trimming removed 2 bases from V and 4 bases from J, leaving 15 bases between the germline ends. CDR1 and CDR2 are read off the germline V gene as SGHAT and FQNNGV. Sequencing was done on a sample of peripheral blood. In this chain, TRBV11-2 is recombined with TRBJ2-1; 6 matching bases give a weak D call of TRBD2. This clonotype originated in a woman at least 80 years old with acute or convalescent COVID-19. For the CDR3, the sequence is CASSLRGTEFYNEQFF. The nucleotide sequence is TGTGCCAGCAGCTTACGCGGGACCGAATTTTACAATGAGCAGTTCTTC. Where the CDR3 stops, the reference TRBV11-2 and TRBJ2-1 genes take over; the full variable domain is EAGVAQSPRYKIIEKRQSVAFWCNPISGHATLYWYQQILGQGPKLLIQFQNNGVVDDSQLPKDRFSAERLKGVDSTLKIQPAKLEDSAVYLCASSLRGTEFYNEQFFGPGTRLTVL.